This TCR beta chain was found in a study of T cell responses to AZD1222 COVID-19 vaccine (dated by TCRdb to the early 2020s). Notes on the research overall: AZD1222 recipients given second doses at about 4 weeks or at about 12 weeks were pooled, since spike-specific TCR depth and breadth were not found to differ between the two schedules. Trial participants were enrolled into age subgroups of 18-55, 56-69 and 70-plus years, which contained roughly 150, 30 and 60 TCR-sequenced participants, respectively. A total of approximately 230 trial participants underwent TCR sequencing, of whom around 200 received two doses of AZD1222 and around 25 received two doses of the MenACWY control vaccine.

V is shortened by 4 bases, J by 0 bases, and the region joining them spans 14 bases. The germline V gene supplies CDR1 SGHDT and CDR2 YYEEEE. The CDR3 holds 17 amino acids from the cysteine to the phenylalanine. Here the CDR3 DNA is all that survives: 51 bases in frame from base 1. Results the study describes overall, beyond this receptor: Conclusions about previously exposed vaccinees were limited because only five to seven AZD1222 recipients were SARS-CoV-2 seropositive at baseline. After two AZD1222 doses, both the breadth and the depth of spike-specific TCRs were significantly higher than at day 0 and than in MenACWY recipients. Reportedly, almost half of the unique spike-specific TCRs recognized epitopes lying outside the regions that are mutated in the B.1.351 and B.1.1.7 variants. In the small 56-69-year group, the increase in depth fell short of significance, most likely because of low power. Most participants were white British and females outnumbered males, and the authors suggested that clonal diversity may have been underestimated. The whole spike protein was spanned by vaccine-associated CD4 TCRs, and dominant responses were seen in regions 160-218 and 743-854. No day 14 peak-response samples were available, so repertoires were characterized only after the peak T cell response.

Remarks on this clone: The antigen this receptor binds is unknown. Base quality data are lacking; no much larger clone is found one base away.

This specimen's time point label, interpreted: baseline before first vaccination. Vaccinee samples came from UK trials COV001 and COV002, including a single-blind randomized controlled phase 2/3 trial of AZD1222 (ChAdOx1 nCoV-19) in healthy adults. For TCRbeta chain sequencing, PBMC samples were collected from trial participants at day 0 and at day 28 after the second dose. The CDR3 regions of human TCRbeta chains were analyzed by immunosequencing. The paper's data handling went like this. Repertoire TCRs were matched against a reference library of SARS-CoV-2-specific TCRs generated with the MIRA antigen-specificity platform. Breadth was defined as the fraction of unique TCRs that were SARS-CoV-2-associated. Depth was defined as the fraction of total T cells that were SARS-CoV-2-associated. Using the MIRA data, every spike-specific TCR was mapped to the spike region that the TCR reacted to and assigned to either a CD4 or a CD8 class. Log10-transformed breadth and depth values were compared by one-way ANOVA with Sidak's multiple comparisons tests. Imported from immuneACCESS, the table was reduced by TCRdb to in-frame sequences with V and J called. These copies leave out some clones; in studies compared against another copy, an unresolved V gene accounts for under half, and the cause of the remainder is not known. V, J and clone size are those of that table, while D and trimming were read from the DNA. The sample has about 110,000 clones on record, roughly 86% of them singletons. Jointly, the top ten make up over 3% of the sample.

The sequence links TRBV5-6 to TRBJ1-6, with the D gene uncertain. This clonotype was sampled from an adult in good health. This material consisted of peripheral blood, taken on day 0 of AZD1222 vaccination. The nucleotides read TGTGCCAGCAGCCTCCCTCCGATAAGCTCCTATAATTCACCCCTCCACTTT. It is translated as CASSLPPISSYNSPLHF.